This T cell receptor (beta chain) is drawn from a study of blood T cells in healthy people across ages. Looking at the study overall: Using template switching, researchers captured about one barcoded beta molecule for each two T cells.

In terms of origin and age, donors were healthy Caucasian individuals from Russia aged 6 to 90. Total RNA extracted from each sample amounted to at least 6 micrograms. As regards this clonotype: What it recognizes is unknown.

Germline loops: CDR1 DFQATT, CDR2 SNEGSKA (reference sequence). V was cut by 1 base and J by 1 base, with 10 bases left in between. The CDR3 spans 15 residues. A J-beta primer mix and a sample-barcoded 5' primer were used in a second PCR of about 7 to 12 cycles. One entry per CDR3 protein results from TCRdb running MiXCR on the 5' RACE reads. The top ten hold about 21% of the sample, which has approximately 820,000 distinct CDR3 sequences, roughly 44% seen once. General observations from the study: Expanded clonotype changes were possibly confounded by unknown donor CMV status.

Sample: blood. The chain joins TRBV20-1 to TRBJ2-2, with D possibly being TRBD2 (5 bases). This clonotype originated in a man aged 60-69 years in good health. Written as DNA, the CDR3 is TGCAGTGCTAGAGTGGTGGGAGAGAACACCGGGGAGCTGTTTTTT. It encodes CSARVVGENTGELFF.